These T cell receptor beta chains were read from a single sample in a study of T cell responses to AZD1222 COVID-19 vaccine. Repertoires were generated with immunoSEQ multiplex PCR, while TCRdb's copy carries only in-frame clones and drops some. The table has about 130,000 clones, over 75% seen once. Sequenced here: peripheral blood, sampled on day 0 of AZD1222 vaccination. These receptors were taken from an adult in good health. CDR3s include the opening cysteine and the closing phenylalanine or tryptophan. The D gene is left open where the match is weak. Clone sizes are given selectively: once, few, many, or a class where the clone is expanded.

>NA|NA|TRBV21-1|TRBJ1-5
TGTGCCAGCAGCCTCGGAAGGGGGGATTATAGCAATCAGCCCCAGCATTTT
CASSLGRGDYSNQPQHF
>NA|NA|TRBV2|TRBJ1-3
TGTGCCAGCAGCCACACACAGGGCTCTGGAAACACCATATATTTT
CASSHTQGSGNTIYF
>NA|NA|TRBV2|TRBJ1-1
TGTGCCAGCAGTGTACTTAGCGACACTGAAGCTTTCTTT
CASSVLSDTEAFF
>TRBD1|NA|TRBV5-5|TRBJ1-5
TGTGCCAGCAGTTTGGACAGGACGAATGGCCAGCCCCAGCATTTT
CASSLDRTNGQPQHF
>NA|NA|TRBV5-4|TRBJ2-7
TGTGCCAGCAGCTTGGGGGGGACAAGCTCCTACGAGCAGTACTTC
CASSLGGTSSYEQYF
>NA|NA|TRBV19|TRBJ1-1
TGTGCCAGTAGTATTAGGGACTCTGTAGCTTTCTTT
CASSIRDSVAFF
>NA|NA|TRBV28|TRBJ1-2
TGTGCCAGCAGTTGGGCGGCAGTCAACTATGGCTACACCTTC
CASSWAAVNYGYTF
>NA|NA|TRBV7-9|TRBJ2-1
TGTGCCAGCAGCTTGTGGCAGGAGTACAATGAGCAGTTCTTC
CASSLWQEYNEQFF
>NA|NA|TRBV9|TRBJ1-6
TGTGCCAGCAGCGTAGAGGACAGCCTAAATTCACCCCTCCACTTT
CASSVEDSLNSPLHF
>NA|NA|TRBV2|TRBJ1-6
TGTGCCAGCAAGTCAGGACTTAATTCACCCCTCCACTTT
CASKSGLNSPLHF
>NA|NA|TRBV12-5|TRBJ2-3
TGTGCTAGTGGTTTGGAACAGGTCCTCACAGATACGCAGTATTTT
CASGLEQVLTDTQYF
>TRBD1|NA|TRBV30|TRBJ1-4
TGTGCCTGGACCCAGCCCGCCTCGACAGGGGGTGGCGAAAAACTGTTTTTT
CAWTQPASTGGGEKLFF
>NA|NA|TRBV10-3|TRBJ2-2
TGTGCCATCAGTGGTGGGGCGGTGAGCACCGGGGAGCTGTTTTTT
CAISGGAVSTGELFF
>TRBD1|NA|TRBV7-2|TRBJ1-2
TGTGCCAGCAGCTTAGGGACAGGGGTAGGGGACTATGGCTACACCTTC
CASSLGTGVGDYGYTF
>NA|NA|TRBV6-5|TRBJ1-5
TGTGCCAGCACTCATCGAGGGGGTCAGCCCCAGCATTTT
CASTHRGGQPQHF
>NA|NA|TRBV6-5|TRBJ1-6
TGTGCCAGCAGTTACTCAACAGCACTTAATTCACCCCTCCACTTT
CASSYSTALNSPLHF
>NA|NA|TRBV30|TRBJ1-2
TGTGCCTGGAGGCGGGACGAGAACTATGGCTACACCTTC
CAWRRDENYGYTF
>NA|NA|TRBV19|TRBJ1-6
TGTGCCAGTAGTATAGGTGTCGGGTTTAATTCACCCCTCCACTTT
CASSIGVGFNSPLHF
>TRBD2|NA|TRBV19|TRBJ2-3
TGTGCCAGTAGTGGGGCTAGCGGACTCACAGATACGCAGTATTTT
CASSGASGLTDTQYF
>NA|few|TRBV3-1/TRBV3-2|TRBJ2-7
TGTGCCAGCAGTCGACTTAATGAGGGAGACGAGCAGTACTTC
CASSRLNEGDEQYF
>NA|NA|TRBV11-3|TRBJ1-1
TGTGCCAGCAGCTTAAGATTTAGGGGGGACACTGAAGCTTTCTTT
CASSLRFRGDTEAFF
>TRBD1|NA|TRBV4-1|TRBJ2-2
TGCGCCAGCAGCCTCCGTGTGGGGGGACAGGGGCTTGCCGGGGAGCTGTTTTTT
CASSLRVGGQGLAGELFF
>TRBD2|once|TRBV19|TRBJ2-1
TGTGCCAGTAGTATCCTTAGCGGGGCCGTAAATGAGCAGTTCTTC
CASSILSGAVNEQFF
>NA|few|TRBV9|TRBJ1-3
TGTGCCAGCAGCGCTGGTGGGGGCGGAAACACCATATATTTT
CASSAGGGGNTIYF
>TRBD2|NA|TRBV3-1/TRBV3-2|TRBJ2-1
TGTGCCAGCAGCCAAATAACCGGGACTAACAGGAACGGTGAGCAGTTCTTC
CASSQITGTNRNGEQFF
>NA|NA|TRBV5-4|TRBJ1-2
TGTGCCAGCAGCTCCGGAATCTATGGCTACACCTTC
CASSSGIYGYTF
>NA|NA|TRBV28|TRBJ1-5
TGTGCCAGCAGTTTTGGGAGATGGCGGGGTGGGAATCAGCCCCAGCATTTT
CASSFGRWRGGNQPQHF
>TRBD2|NA|TRBV9|TRBJ2-1
TGTGCCAGCAGCCGAGCGGGAGGGCCTTACAATGAGCAGTTCTTC
CASSRAGGPYNEQFF
>TRBD1|once|TRBV5-1|TRBJ1-1
TGCGCCAGCAGGACAGGGGATACTGAAGCTTTCTTT
CASRTGDTEAFF
>NA|NA|TRBV27|TRBJ2-1
TGTGCCAGCAGTTTATCGAGGAATTCGAAGTACAATGAGCAGTTCTTC
CASSLSRNSKYNEQFF
>NA|NA|TRBV5-4|TRBJ2-2
TGTGCCAGCAGCTTCGGACAGAACGCCGGGGAGCTGTTTTTT
CASSFGQNAGELFF
>NA|NA|TRBV2|TRBJ1-5
TGTGCCAGCAGTGATAAGGGTTGGAGCCAGCCCCAGCATTTT
CASSDKGWSQPQHF
>TRBD1|NA|TRBV12-5|TRBJ1-1
TGTGCTAGTGGTTTGTCAACGACAGGGGCTTTGAACACTGAAGCTTTCTTT
CASGLSTTGALNTEAFF
>NA|NA|TRBV19|TRBJ2-1
TGTGCCAGTAGTACCCAGACAGGTTACAATGAGCAGTTCTTC
CASSTQTGYNEQFF
>NA|NA|TRBV14|TRBJ1-2
TGTGCCAGCAGCCAAGATGTGAACTATGGCTACACCTTC
CASSQDVNYGYTF
>NA|few|TRBV9|TRBJ2-5
TGTGCCAGCAACAGGGGGGGAACAACCCAGGAGACCCAGTACTTC
CASNRGGTTQETQYF
>NA|NA|TRBV11-3|TRBJ1-3
TGTGCCAGCAGCTTAACAAGCGGGTTGTACTCTGGAAACACCATATATTTT
CASSLTSGLYSGNTIYF
>TRBD1|once|TRBV19|TRBJ1-5
TGTGCCAGTAGTTTACAGGGGGCTAACCAGCCCCAGCATTTT
CASSLQGANQPQHF
>NA|NA|TRBV28|TRBJ1-2
TGTGCCAGCAGTTTAGGCAGCAACTATGGCTACACCTTC
CASSLGSNYGYTF
>TRBD1|NA|TRBV10-2|TRBJ1-5
TGCGCCAGCAGTGAGTCCGACAGGGTTGGTCAGCCCCAGCATTTT
CASSESDRVGQPQHF
>TRBD1|NA|TRBV7-8|TRBJ1-5
TGTGCCAGCAGCTCGCGGCGCCAGGGGGAATGGGTTCAGCCCCAGCATTTT
CASSSRRQGEWVQPQHF
>TRBD1|NA|TRBV9|TRBJ2-1
TGTGCCAGCAGCGTGACAGGGGGCCCCTACAATGAGCAGTTCTTC
CASSVTGGPYNEQFF
>TRBD2|few|TRBV11-3|TRBJ2-2
TGTGCCAGCAGCTTCGTAATGGGACTAGCGGCCACCGGGGAGCTGTTTTTT
CASSFVMGLAATGELFF
>NA|NA|TRBV5-4|TRBJ2-5
TGTGCCAGCAGCTTGGCCACTATACGGACCCAGTACTTC
CASSLATIRTQYF
>TRBD1|once|TRBV30|TRBJ1-6
TGTGCCTGGAGTGTCCGGACAGGGGGCCGTGGAACCCTCCACTTT
CAWSVRTGGRGTLHF
>NA|once|TRBV7-2|TRBJ1-1
TGTGCCAGCAGCCCCCCGAGTCAAACTGAAGCTTTCTTT
CASSPPSQTEAFF
>NA|NA|TRBV6-1|TRBJ1-5
TGTGCCAGCAGTGAAAGGATGAGGAGCAATCAGCCCCAGCATTTT
CASSERMRSNQPQHF
>NA|NA|TRBV7-8|TRBJ2-7
TGTGCCAGCAGCCTTCGGGACATCAACTACGAGCAGTACTTC
CASSLRDINYEQYF